This TCR beta chain was documented in a study of response to subunit inactivated influenza vaccine. The study's findings and limits: That few new T cells are recruited by each seasonal influenza vaccination was the authors' suggestion.

TCRdb re-called the RT-PCR reads with MiXCR, one entry per CDR3 protein. The table has over 400,000 distinct CDR3 sequences, 11% seen once; the top ten hold over 9.5%. About this clonotype: Its target is unknown.

V was shortened by 4 bases and J by 2 bases, with 7 bases between the two germline ends. This CDR3 comprises 13 residues. Germline loops: CDR1 ENHRY, CDR2 SYGVKD. The source was PBMCs from blood, collected roughly 6 weeks after vaccination. J is TRBJ2-3 and V is TRBV10-3; D not resolved. The TCR originated in a man in his fifties or sixties who received an inactivated influenza vaccine. The CDR3 DNA sequence: TGTGCCATCAGTGCCTGGGACACAGATACGCAGTATTTT. It is translated as CAISAWDTDTQYF.